Listed here are 4 T cell receptor beta chains from one sample, sequenced in a study of PD-1 blockade in classical Hodgkin lymphoma. Following autologous stem cell transplantation, relapse occurred in every patient, and exposure to brentuximab vedotin varied. Sequenced by immunoSEQ multiplex PCR; TCRdb stores in-frame clones only, minus some. The table lists about 53,000 clones, 81% of them singletons. This specimen was peripheral blood mononuclear cells (PBMCs), taken at baseline. Receptors were obtained from a human donor with classical Hodgkin lymphoma.

This chain connects TRBV28 to TRBJ2-5, with a tentative D call TRBD2 (6 bases). Germline values: CDR1 MDHEN, CDR2 SYDVKM. The CDR3 spans 15 residues. Trimming pared 6 bases from V and 3 bases from J, leaving 17 bases between. The CDR3 sequence: CASSPGEAGKETQYF. The CDR3 DNA follows: TGTGCCAGCAGCCCCGGGGAGGCAGGAAAAGAGACCCAGTACTTC.

The chain links TRBV5-8 to TRBJ2-7; TRBD2 matches at 16 bases. Germline V gene sequence: CDR1 SGHTS, CDR2 YDEGEE. CDR3 length: 14 residues. V was clipped by 6 bases and J by 9 bases; unmatched bases: 6. The CDR3 spells CASTSGTSGRVQYV. Written as DNA, the CDR3 is TGTGCCAGCACGTCGGGGACTAGCGGGAGGGTGCAGTACGTC.

The chain uses TRBV7-9 and TRBJ2-2, with 9 bases fitting TRBD2. Germline V lookup: CDR1 SEHNR, CDR2 FQNEAQ (reference sequence). Germline trimming cut 5 bases from V and 4 bases from J; bases unmatched to any gene: 8. The CDR3 loop spans 16 amino acids. The CDR3 DNA reads as TGTGCCAGCAGCACGGGGGCTAGCGGGATCACCGGGGAGCTGTTTTTT. Translated, it gives CASSTGASGITGELFF. The whole variable domain, remainder taken from reference TRBV7-9 and TRBJ2-2, is DTGVSQNPRHKITKRGQNVTFRCDPISEHNRLYWYRQTLGQGPEFLTYFQNEAQLEKSRLLSDRFSAERPKGSFSTLEIQRTEQGDSAMYLCASSTGASGITGELFFGEGSRLTVL.

In regard to this clone: Sequence at one end of the junction differs from germline and may be a read error. J is TRBJ2-1 and V is TRBV7-9; 9 nucleotides match TRBD2. This CDR3 spans 13 amino acids. The germline gives CDR1 SEHNR, CDR2 FQNEAQ (reference sequence). As DNA, the CDR3 is TGTGCCAGCAGCCTAGCGGGAAACAATGAGCAGTTCTTC. As protein: CASSLAGNNEQFF.